The source of this T cell receptor beta chain is a study of regulatory T cells in long-lasting Graves disease. Time point in this sample: persistent/refractory GD, antithyroid drugs over 5 years with positive TRAb. Researchers made the TCR library from RNA that was extracted from PBMCs. Study observations and caveats: It was possible that the small sample size reduced accuracy.

A few counts support this clonotype. The antigen is unknown. CDR3 regions were amplified by Arm-PCR using iRepertoire HTBI primers to build TCR beta libraries. TCRdb itself ran the multiplex PCR reads through MiXCR, one entry per CDR3 protein. The sample lists 300,000 to 500,000 distinct CDR3 sequences; about 20% were seen once. The V and J ends lost 2 bases and 2 bases, in that order; junction bases with no gene match: 11. Germline CDR1 and CDR2: MNHEY and SVGEGT. The CDR3 has 17 residues. The sequence derives from a female donor with Graves disease. The chain uses TRBV6-2 or TRBV6-3 and TRBJ2-7, with TRBD2 identical over 8 bases. The specimen comprised peripheral blood mononuclear cells (PBMCs), sampled when the disease was refractory, from a patient treated with antithyroid drugs. The CDR3 DNA reads as TGTGCCAGCAGTTACCCTTCGGGGACTAGTATAACCTACGAGCAGTACTTC. This encodes CASSYPSGTSITYEQYF.